This TCR beta chain was retrieved from a study of shared clonotypes between healthy human individuals. The wider study: CD4 naive cells filled three plates per donor, CD4 memory three, CD8 naive two and CD8 memory one. Broader study findings: Generation probabilities of non-shared clonotypes were lower (relative to those shared by all four donors). A few donors held about 5% of naive CD4 clonotypes in common.

V gave up 9 bases and J gave up 2 bases, with 11 bases separating them. CDR3 length: 12 residues. Germline CDR1 reads ENHRY; CDR2 reads SYGVKD. An approximately 220 ng quantity of DNA, 25,000 to 30,000 T cell genomes, went into the sorted-subset replicate PCRs. The assay was immunoSEQ multiplex PCR, and TCRdb's table has in-frame clones only and misses some. The table includes a few million clones, around nine tenths detected once. To note about this clone: What it recognizes is unknown.

The clonotype originates from a man aged 18-30 years in good health. The specimen sequenced was naive CD4+ T cells sorted from blood. As to subset: CD45RA+ positively selected. The V and J genes are TRBV10-3 and TRBJ2-7; D is unresolved. The CDR3 nucleotides are TGTGCCATTGGAGATCCTACCTACGAGCAGTACTTC. Amino acids: CAIGDPTYEQYF.